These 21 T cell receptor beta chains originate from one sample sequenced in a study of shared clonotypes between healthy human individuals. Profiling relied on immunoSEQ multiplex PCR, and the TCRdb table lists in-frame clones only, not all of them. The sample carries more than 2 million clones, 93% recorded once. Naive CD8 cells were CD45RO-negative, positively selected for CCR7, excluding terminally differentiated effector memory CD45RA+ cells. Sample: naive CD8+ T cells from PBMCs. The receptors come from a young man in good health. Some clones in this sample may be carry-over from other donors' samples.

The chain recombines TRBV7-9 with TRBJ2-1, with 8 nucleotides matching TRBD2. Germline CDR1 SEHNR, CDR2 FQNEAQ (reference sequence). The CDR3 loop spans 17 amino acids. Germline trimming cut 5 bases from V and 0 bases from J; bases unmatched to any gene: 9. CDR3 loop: CASSLPWTSSSYNEQFF. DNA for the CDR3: TGTGCCAGCAGCCTTCCTTGGACTAGCAGCTCCTACAATGAGCAGTTCTTC. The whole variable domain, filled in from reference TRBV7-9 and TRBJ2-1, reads DTGVSQNPRHKITKRGQNVTFRCDPISEHNRLYWYRQTLGQGPEFLTYFQNEAQLEKSRLLSDRFSAERPKGSFSTLEIQRTEQGDSAMYLCASSLPWTSSSYNEQFFGPGTRLTVL.

The CDR3 DNA reads TGTGCCAGCAGTTCCTCGGACAGGGAAGCTAACTATGGCTACACCTTC. Its translation: CASSSSDREANYGYTF. V gene TRBV27 combines with J gene TRBJ1-2, with TRBD1 matching 8 bases. The germline V gene has CDR1 MNHEY and CDR2 SMNVEV (reference sequence). Trimming cost V 4 bases and J 0 bases; bases outside gene matches: 7. The CDR3 sequence is 16 residues long.

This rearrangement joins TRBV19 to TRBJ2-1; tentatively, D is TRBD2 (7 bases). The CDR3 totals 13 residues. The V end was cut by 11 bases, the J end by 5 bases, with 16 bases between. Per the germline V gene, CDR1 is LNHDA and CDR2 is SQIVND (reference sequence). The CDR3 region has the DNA TGTGCCGCGGGGACGGGGGGCCACAATGAGCAGTTCTTC. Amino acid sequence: CAAGTGGHNEQFF.

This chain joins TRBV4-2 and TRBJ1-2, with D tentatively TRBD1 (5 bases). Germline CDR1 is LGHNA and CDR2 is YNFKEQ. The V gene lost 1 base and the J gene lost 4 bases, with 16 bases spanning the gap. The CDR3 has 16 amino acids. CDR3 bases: TGTGCCAGCAGCCAAGGAGGGGAGGGGCGTAGCTATGGCTACACCTTC. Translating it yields CASSQGGEGRSYGYTF.

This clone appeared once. CDR3 amino acids: CASSLLDNSNQPQHF. CDR3 DNA sequence: TGTGCCAGCAGCCTACTCGACAATAGCAATCAGCCCCAGCATTTT. The genes are TRBV28 and TRBJ1-5; D call uncertain. The germline V and J ends were trimmed by 6 bases and 0 bases, with 12 bases remaining between them. This CDR3 spans 15 amino acids. The V gene's germline CDR1 is MDHEN and CDR2 SYDVKM.

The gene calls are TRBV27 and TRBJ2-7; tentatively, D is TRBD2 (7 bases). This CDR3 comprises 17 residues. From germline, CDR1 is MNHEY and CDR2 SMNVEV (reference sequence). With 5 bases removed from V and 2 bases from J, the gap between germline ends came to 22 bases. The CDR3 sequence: CASSPKPRGGATYEQYF. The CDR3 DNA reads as TGTGCCAGCAGTCCAAAACCCCGAGGGGGGGCCACCTACGAGCAGTACTTC.

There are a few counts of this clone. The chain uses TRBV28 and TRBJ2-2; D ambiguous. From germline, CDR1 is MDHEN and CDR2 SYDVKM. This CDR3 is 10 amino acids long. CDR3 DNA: TGTGCTGAGAACACCGGGGAGCTGTTTTTT. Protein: CAENTGELFF.

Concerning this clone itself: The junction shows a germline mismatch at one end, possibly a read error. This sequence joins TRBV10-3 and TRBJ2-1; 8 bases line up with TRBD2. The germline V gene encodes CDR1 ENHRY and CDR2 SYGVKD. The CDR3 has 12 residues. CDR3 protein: CAISSIAGSHLF. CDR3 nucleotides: TGTGCCATCAGCTCAATAGCGGGAAGCCATCTCTTC.

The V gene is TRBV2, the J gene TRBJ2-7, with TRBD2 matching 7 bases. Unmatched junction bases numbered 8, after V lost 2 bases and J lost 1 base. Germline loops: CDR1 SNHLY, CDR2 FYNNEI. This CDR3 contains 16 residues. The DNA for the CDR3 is TGTGCCAGCAGTGAATGGGGTAGCGGGCTTTCCTACGAGCAGTACTTC. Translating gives CASSEWGSGLSYEQYF.

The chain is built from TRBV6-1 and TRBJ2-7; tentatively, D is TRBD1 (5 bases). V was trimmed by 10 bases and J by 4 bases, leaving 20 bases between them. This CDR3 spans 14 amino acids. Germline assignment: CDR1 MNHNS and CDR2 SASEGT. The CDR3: CATLPDRRSYEQYF. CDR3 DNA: TGTGCCACCCTCCCCGACAGAAGGAGTTACGAGCAGTACTTC.

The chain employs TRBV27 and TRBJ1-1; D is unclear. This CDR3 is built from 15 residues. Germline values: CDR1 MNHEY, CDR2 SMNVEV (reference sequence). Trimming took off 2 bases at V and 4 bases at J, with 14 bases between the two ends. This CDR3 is CASSLIPVSFTEAFF. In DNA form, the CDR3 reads TGTGCCAGCAGTTTAATTCCAGTCTCCTTCACTGAAGCTTTCTTT.

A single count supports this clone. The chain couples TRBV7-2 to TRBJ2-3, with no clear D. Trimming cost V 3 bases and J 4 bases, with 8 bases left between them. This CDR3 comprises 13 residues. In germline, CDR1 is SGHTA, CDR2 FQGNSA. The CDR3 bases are TGTGCCAGCAGCTTGGGAAGGTCAGATACGCAGTATTTT. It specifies CASSLGRSDTQYF.

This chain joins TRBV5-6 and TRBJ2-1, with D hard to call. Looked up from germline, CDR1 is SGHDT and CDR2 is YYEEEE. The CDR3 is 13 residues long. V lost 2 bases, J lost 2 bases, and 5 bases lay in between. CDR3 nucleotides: TGTGCCAGCAGCTTACGGACCTACAATGAGCAGTTCTTC. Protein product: CASSLRTYNEQFF.

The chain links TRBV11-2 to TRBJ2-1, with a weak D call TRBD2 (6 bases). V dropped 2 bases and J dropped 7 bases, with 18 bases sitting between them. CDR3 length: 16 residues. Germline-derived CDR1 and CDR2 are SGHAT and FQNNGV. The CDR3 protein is CASSLPGSGPDNEQFF. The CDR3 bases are TGTGCCAGCAGCTTACCCGGTAGCGGCCCCGATAATGAGCAGTTCTTC.

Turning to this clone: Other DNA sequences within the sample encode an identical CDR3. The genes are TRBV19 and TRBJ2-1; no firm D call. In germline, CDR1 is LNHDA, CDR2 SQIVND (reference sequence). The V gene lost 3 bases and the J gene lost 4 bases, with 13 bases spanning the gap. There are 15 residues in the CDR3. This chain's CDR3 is CASSISPGGYNEQFF. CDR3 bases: TGTGCCAGTAGTATTTCCCCGGGCGGTTACAATGAGCAGTTCTTC.

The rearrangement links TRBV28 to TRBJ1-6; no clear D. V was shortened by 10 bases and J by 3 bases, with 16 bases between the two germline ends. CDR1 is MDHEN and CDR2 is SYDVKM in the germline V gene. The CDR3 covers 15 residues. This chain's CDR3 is CATSRPGSYNSPLHF. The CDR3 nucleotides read TGTGCCACTTCCCGACCGGGAAGCTATAATTCACCCCTCCACTTT.

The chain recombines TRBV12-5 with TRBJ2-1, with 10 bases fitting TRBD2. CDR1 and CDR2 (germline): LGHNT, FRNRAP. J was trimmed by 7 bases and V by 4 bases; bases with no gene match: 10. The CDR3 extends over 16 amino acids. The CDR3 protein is CASGSEREGRLNEQFF. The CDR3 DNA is TGTGCTAGTGGTTCCGAGCGGGAGGGACGACTTAATGAGCAGTTCTTC.

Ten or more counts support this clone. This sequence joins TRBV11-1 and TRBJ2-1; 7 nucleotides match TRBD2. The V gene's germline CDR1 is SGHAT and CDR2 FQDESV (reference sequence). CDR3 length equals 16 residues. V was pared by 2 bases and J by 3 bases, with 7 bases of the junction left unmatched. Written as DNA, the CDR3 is TGTGCCAGCAGCTTACGGCGGGGGACCGACTACAATGAGCAGTTCTTC. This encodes CASSLRRGTDYNEQFF.

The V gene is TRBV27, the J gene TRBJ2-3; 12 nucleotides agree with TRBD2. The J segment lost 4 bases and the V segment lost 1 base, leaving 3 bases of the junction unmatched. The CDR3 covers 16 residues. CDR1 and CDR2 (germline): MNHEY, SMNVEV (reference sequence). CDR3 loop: CASSLLGLAGPDTQYF. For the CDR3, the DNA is TGTGCCAGCAGTTTATTGGGACTAGCGGGTCCAGATACGCAGTATTTT.

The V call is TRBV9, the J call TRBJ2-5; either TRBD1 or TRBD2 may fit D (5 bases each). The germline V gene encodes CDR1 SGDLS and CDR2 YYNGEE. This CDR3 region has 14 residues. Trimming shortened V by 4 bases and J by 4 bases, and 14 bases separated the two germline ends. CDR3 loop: CASSYRGGRETQYF. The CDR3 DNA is TGTGCCAGCAGCTACCGTGGGGGTCGAGAGACCCAGTACTTC.

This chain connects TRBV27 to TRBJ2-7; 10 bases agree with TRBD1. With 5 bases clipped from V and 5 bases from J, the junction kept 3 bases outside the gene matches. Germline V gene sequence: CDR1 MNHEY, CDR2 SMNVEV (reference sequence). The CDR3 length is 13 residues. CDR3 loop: CASSADRGNEQYF. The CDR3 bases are TGTGCCAGCAGTGCGGACAGGGGGAACGAGCAGTACTTC.